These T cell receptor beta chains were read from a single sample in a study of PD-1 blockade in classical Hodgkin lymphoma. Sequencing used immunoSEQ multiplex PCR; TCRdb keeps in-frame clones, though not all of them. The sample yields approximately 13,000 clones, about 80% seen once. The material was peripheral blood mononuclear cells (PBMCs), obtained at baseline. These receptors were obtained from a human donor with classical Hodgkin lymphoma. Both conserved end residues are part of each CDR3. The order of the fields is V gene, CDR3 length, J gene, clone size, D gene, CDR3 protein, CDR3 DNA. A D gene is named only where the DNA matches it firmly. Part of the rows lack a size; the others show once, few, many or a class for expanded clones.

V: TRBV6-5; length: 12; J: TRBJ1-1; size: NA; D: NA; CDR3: CASLSVNTEAFF; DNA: TGTGCCAGCCTGTCCGTAAACACTGAAGCTTTCTTT
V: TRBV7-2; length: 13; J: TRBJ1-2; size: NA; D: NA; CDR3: CASSRGGRDFYTF; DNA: TGTGCCAGCAGCAGGGGGGGACGGGACTTTTACACCTTC
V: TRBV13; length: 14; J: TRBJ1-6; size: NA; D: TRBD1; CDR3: CASSYGQGSSPLHF; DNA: TGTGCCAGCAGCTACGGACAGGGTAGCTCACCCCTCCACTTT
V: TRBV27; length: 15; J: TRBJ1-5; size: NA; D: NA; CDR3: CASSFEGRFNQPQHF; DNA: TGTGCCAGCAGTTTCGAAGGGAGGTTCAATCAGCCCCAGCATTTT
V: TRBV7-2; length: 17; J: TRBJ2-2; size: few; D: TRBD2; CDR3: CASSPFAGGRRTGELFF; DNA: TGTGCCAGCAGCCCGTTTGCGGGGGGGCGGAGGACCGGGGAGCTGTTTTTT
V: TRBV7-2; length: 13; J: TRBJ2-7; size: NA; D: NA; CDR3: CASRPDGSYEQYF; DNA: TGTGCCAGCAGACCTGACGGCTCCTACGAGCAGTACTTC
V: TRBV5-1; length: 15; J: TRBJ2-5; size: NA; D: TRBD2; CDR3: CASSWVGSGEETQYF; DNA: TGCGCCAGCAGCTGGGTGGGGAGCGGGGAAGAGACCCAGTACTTC
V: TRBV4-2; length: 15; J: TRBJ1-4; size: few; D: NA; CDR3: CASSQDGQSNEKLFF; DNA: TGTGCCAGCAGCCAAGATGGTCAGAGTAATGAAAAACTGTTTTTT
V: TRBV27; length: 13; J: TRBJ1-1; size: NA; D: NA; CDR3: CASSFWGNTEAFF; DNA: TGTGCCAGCAGTTTTTGGGGAAACACTGAAGCTTTCTTT
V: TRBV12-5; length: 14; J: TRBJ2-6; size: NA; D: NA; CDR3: CASGSSGGANVLTF; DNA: TGTGCTAGTGGTTCCTCGGGGGGGGCCAACGTCCTGACTTTC
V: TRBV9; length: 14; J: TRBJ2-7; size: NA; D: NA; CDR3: CASSVAPGPYEQYF; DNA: TGTGCCAGCAGCGTAGCGCCCGGACCCTACGAGCAGTACTTC
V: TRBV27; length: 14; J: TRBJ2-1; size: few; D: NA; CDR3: CASRGYLTEAEQFF; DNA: TGTGCCAGCAGGGGATACTTAACAGAAGCTGAGCAGTTCTTC
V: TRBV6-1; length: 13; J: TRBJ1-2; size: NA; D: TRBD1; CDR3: CASRGTGSYGYTF; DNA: TGTGCCAGCAGGGGGACAGGATCCTATGGCTACACCTTC
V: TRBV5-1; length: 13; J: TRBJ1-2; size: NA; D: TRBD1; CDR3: CASSLQGAYGYTF; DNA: TGCGCCAGCAGCTTGCAGGGGGCCTATGGCTACACCTTC
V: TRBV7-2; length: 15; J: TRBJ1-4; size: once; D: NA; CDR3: CASSLEAGIFEKLFF; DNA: TGTGCCAGCAGCTTAGAGGCAGGGATATTTGAAAAACTGTTTTTT
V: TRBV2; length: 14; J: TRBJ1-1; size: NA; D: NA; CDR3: CASSLRTGDTEAFF; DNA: TGTGCCAGCAGTTTACGGACGGGAGACACTGAAGCTTTCTTT
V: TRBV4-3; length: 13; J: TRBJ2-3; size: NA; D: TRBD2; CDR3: CASSPGLETTQYF; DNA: TGCGCCAGCAGTCCGGGACTAGAGACTACGCAGTATTTT
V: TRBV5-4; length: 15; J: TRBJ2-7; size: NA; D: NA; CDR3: CASSLGGARSYEQYF; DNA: TGTGCCAGCAGCTTGGGGGGGGCGCGTTCCTACGAGCAGTACTTC
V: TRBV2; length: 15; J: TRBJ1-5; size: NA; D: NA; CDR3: CASREQSYSNQPQHF; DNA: TGTGCCAGCAGGGAGCAGAGTTATAGCAATCAGCCCCAGCATTTT
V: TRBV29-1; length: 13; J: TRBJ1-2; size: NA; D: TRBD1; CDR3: CSVDAGGLGGYTF; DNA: TGCAGCGTTGACGCAGGGGGGTTAGGTGGCTACACCTTC
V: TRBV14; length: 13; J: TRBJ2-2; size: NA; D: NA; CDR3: CASSPQLTGELFF; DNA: TGTGCCAGCAGCCCTCAATTAACCGGGGAGCTGTTTTTT
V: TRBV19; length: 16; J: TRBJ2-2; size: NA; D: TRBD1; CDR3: CASWTGGFANTGELFF; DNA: TGTGCCAGCTGGACAGGGGGTTTTGCGAACACCGGGGAGCTGTTTTTT
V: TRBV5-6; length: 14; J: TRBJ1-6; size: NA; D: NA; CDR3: CASSSSGANSPLHF; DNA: TGTGCCAGCAGCTCTTCAGGGGCGAACTCACCCCTCCACTTT
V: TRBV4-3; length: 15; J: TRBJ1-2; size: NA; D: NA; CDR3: CASSQDLRGRDGYTF; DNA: TGCGCCAGCAGCCAAGATCTCAGGGGTCGTGATGGCTACACCTTC
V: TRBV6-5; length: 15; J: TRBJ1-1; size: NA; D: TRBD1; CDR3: CASRQQGRLNTEAFF; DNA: TGTGCCAGCAGGCAACAGGGGCGACTGAACACTGAAGCTTTCTTT
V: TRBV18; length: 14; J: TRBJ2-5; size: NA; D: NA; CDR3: CASSPPPIQETQYF; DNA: TGTGCCAGCTCACCACCGCCTATTCAAGAGACCCAGTACTTC
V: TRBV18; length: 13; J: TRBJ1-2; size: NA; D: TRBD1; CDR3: CASSPGDRDGYTF; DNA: TGTGCCAGCTCACCCGGGGACAGGGACGGCTACACCTTC
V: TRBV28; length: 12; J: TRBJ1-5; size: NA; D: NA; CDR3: CASNTPSQPQHF; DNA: TGTGCCAGCAACACCCCGAGTCAGCCCCAGCATTTT
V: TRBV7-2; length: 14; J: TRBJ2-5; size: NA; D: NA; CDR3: CASSPGGRQETQYF; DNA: TGTGCCAGCAGCCCGGGGGGCCGCCAAGAGACCCAGTACTTC
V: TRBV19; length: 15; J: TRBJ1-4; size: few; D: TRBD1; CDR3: CASSIDRDGNEKLFF; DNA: TGTGCCAGTAGTATCGACAGGGACGGTAATGAAAAACTGTTTTTT
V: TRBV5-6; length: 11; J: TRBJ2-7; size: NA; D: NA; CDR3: CASSRGFGQYF; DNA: TGTGCCAGCAGCCGGGGGTTTGGGCAGTACTTC
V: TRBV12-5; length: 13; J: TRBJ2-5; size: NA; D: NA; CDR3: CASGLGRGETQYF; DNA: TGTGCTAGTGGTTTGGGCAGGGGAGAGACCCAGTACTTC
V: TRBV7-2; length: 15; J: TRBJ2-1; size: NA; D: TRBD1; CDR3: CASSLVQGAGNEQFF; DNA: TGTGCCAGCAGCTTAGTTCAGGGGGCGGGGAATGAGCAGTTCTTC
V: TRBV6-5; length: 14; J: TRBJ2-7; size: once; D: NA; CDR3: CASSSGHRSYEQYF; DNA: TGTGCCAGCAGCTCAGGACACCGATCATACGAGCAGTACTTC
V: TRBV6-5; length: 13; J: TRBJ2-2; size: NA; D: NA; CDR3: CASSYSGTGELFF; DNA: TGTGCCAGCAGTTACTCGGGGACCGGGGAGCTGTTTTTT
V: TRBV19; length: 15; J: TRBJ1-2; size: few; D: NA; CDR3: CASSLVGVEDYGYTF; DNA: TGTGCCAGTAGCCTAGTCGGGGTCGAAGACTATGGCTACACCTTC
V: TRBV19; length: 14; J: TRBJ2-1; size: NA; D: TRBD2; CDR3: CATKGASGGSEQFF; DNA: TGTGCCACCAAAGGGGCTAGCGGGGGTTCTGAGCAGTTCTTC